The next 23 T cell receptor beta chains were all read from a single sample in a study of T-cell reconstitution after alpha-beta-depleted transplantation in children. Unique molecular identifiers were used to barcode this TCRbeta library. TCRdb redid the calling of the PCR reads with MiXCR, one entry per CDR3 protein. The sample lists almost 600,000 distinct CDR3 sequences; 25% to 30% were seen once. The material was PBMCs, obtained before TCRalphabeta/CD19-depleted stem cell transplant. These receptors were collected from a boy under two years old with Wiskott-Aldrich syndrome, due to receive a stem cell transplant.

CDR3 loop: CASSPLGGTDTQYF. The DNA for the CDR3 is TGTGCCAGCTCCCCCCTGGGGGGGACAGATACGCAGTATTTT. This rearrangement joins TRBV18 to TRBJ2-3, with 7 nucleotides matching TRBD2. This CDR3 comprises 14 residues. Trimming removed 6 bases from V and 3 bases from J; junction bases left unmatched: 6. Germline CDR1 reads KGHSH; CDR2 reads LQKENI.

This clonotype was detected a few times. The chain recombines TRBV28 with TRBJ2-1, with D tentatively TRBD2 (6 bases). This CDR3 contains 15 residues. The V gene's germline CDR1 is MDHEN and CDR2 SYDVKM. Trimming pared 11 bases from V and 6 bases from J, leaving 23 bases between. CDR3 loop: CAVPSGRRSGNEQFF. CDR3 nucleotides: TGTGCCGTTCCTTCCGGGAGAAGGTCCGGCAATGAGCAGTTCTTC.

V and J are TRBV20-1 and TRBJ1-4; no firm D call. This CDR3 region has 12 residues. Deletions cut 5 bases from V and 5 bases from J, with 9 bases between. In germline, CDR1 is DFQATT, CDR2 SNEGSKA (reference sequence). The CDR3 sequence is CSASGINEKLFF. CDR3 sequence (DNA): TGCAGTGCTTCCGGGATCAATGAAAAACTGTTTTTT.

This clonotype was observed a handful of times. V is TRBV2 and J is TRBJ2-2; D call uncertain. V lost 5 bases, J lost 1 base, and 8 bases lay in between. The CDR3 is 14 residues long. Germline V gives CDR1 SNHLY, CDR2 FYNNEI. In DNA, the CDR3 is TGTGCCAGCAGTATCCTCTGGAACACCGGGGAGCTGTTTTTT. It encodes CASSILWNTGELFF.

This clonotype was counted a few times. The rearrangement links TRBV5-1 to TRBJ2-3, with a possible D match to TRBD2 (5 bases). The CDR3 covers 15 residues. In germline, CDR1 is SGHRS, CDR2 YFSETQ. Trimming removed 3 bases at V and 6 bases at J, with 17 bases between. In DNA form, the CDR3 reads TGCGCCAGCAGCTCCGGACTCACAACAGCGGATACGCAGTATTTT. It encodes CASSSGLTTADTQYF.

This clonotype showed up just a few times. The V and J genes are TRBV19 and TRBJ2-6; D unresolved. CDR3 length: 15 amino acids. The V and J ends lost 4 bases and 3 bases respectively, with 10 bases between them. Germline V CDR1 and CDR2: LNHDA, SQIVND (reference sequence). The CDR3 loop is CASSSWQSGANVLTF. CDR3 nucleotide sequence: TGTGCCAGTAGTAGCTGGCAAAGTGGGGCCAACGTCCTGACTTTC.

This rearrangement joins TRBV5-1 to TRBJ1-4; D call uncertain. This CDR3 is 15 amino acids long. Deletions cut 4 bases from V and 3 bases from J, with 13 bases between. Germline lookup yields CDR1 SGHRS and CDR2 YFSETQ. CDR3 sequence: CASSAAGGPNEKLFF. In DNA form, the CDR3 reads TGCGCCAGCAGCGCAGCAGGAGGGCCTAATGAAAAACTGTTTTTT. Drawing the rest from reference TRBV5-1 and TRBJ1-4, the complete variable domain is KAGVTQTPRYLIKTRGQQVTLSCSPISGHRSVSWYQQTPGQGLQFLFEYFSETQRNKGNFPGRFSGRQFSNSRSEMNVSTLELGDSALYLCASSAAGGPNEKLFFGSGTQLSVL.

The chain has TRBV20-1 and TRBJ1-1; perhaps TRBD1 as D (5 bases). Germline V gene lookup returns CDR1 DFQATT and CDR2 SNEGSKA (reference sequence). Trimming cost V 0 bases and J 5 bases, with 22 bases left between them. This CDR3 is 17 amino acids long. CDR3 in DNA: TGCAGTGCTAGAGATTCTGTACAGGTGACAAGGGGTACTGAAGCTTTCTTT. Its protein is CSARDSVQVTRGTEAFF.

This clonotype was detected only a few times. The chain is built from TRBV5-1 and TRBJ2-1; 10 bases agree with TRBD2. CDR3 length: 17 residues. The germline gives CDR1 SGHRS, CDR2 YFSETQ. The V and J ends lost 4 bases and 4 bases, in that order; junction bases with no gene match: 11. The CDR3: CASSATSGIKRYNEQFF. The CDR3 DNA sequence: TGCGCCAGCAGCGCCACTAGCGGGATAAAGAGATACAATGAGCAGTTCTTC.

This clonotype has more than one count but fewer than ten. CDR3 nucleotides: TGTGCCAGCCCCAGGGGTTATAGCTTATGGAATGAGCAGTTCTTC. This translates into CASPRGYSLWNEQFF. The V and J genes are TRBV6-8 and TRBJ2-1; D might be TRBD1 (6 bases). Germline-derived CDR1 and CDR2 are MNHGY and SAAAGT. V was trimmed by 8 bases and J by 7 bases, leaving 21 bases between them. The CDR3 runs to 15 residues.

The chain joins TRBV20-1 to TRBJ2-3, with no clear D. Trimming took 5 bases from V and 7 from J, leaving 13 bases between them. The germline V gene encodes CDR1 DFQATT and CDR2 SNEGSKA (reference sequence). The CDR3 covers 12 residues. As DNA, the CDR3 is TGCAGTGCTCTGATGGGAAGGAATACGCAGTATTTT. It specifies CSALMGRNTQYF.

This chain connects TRBV20-1 to TRBJ2-5; no definite D call. Germline values: CDR1 DFQATT, CDR2 SNEGSKA (reference sequence). The CDR3 is made up of 14 amino acids. V was shortened by 3 bases and J by 4 bases, with 15 bases between the two germline ends. The CDR3 here is CSARDAGSGETQYF. The CDR3, as DNA: TGCAGTGCTAGGGACGCAGGAAGTGGAGAGACCCAGTACTTC.

CDR3 DNA sequence: TGTGCCAGCTCACCACTTCCGACAGCGTCGTCCTACGAGCAGTACTTC. This codes for CASSPLPTASSYEQYF. This rearrangement joins TRBV18 to TRBJ2-7; D may be TRBD1 (5 bases). CDR1 and CDR2 from the germline V gene are KGHSH and LQKENI. Trimming stripped 1 base from V and 1 base from J, with 14 bases between. The CDR3 has 16 residues.

This chain links TRBV29-1 with TRBJ1-5, with TRBD1 matching 8 bases. The CDR3 sequence is 12 residues long. V gave up 5 bases and J gave up 7 bases; unmatched junction bases: 4. Germline values: CDR1 SQVTM, CDR2 ANQGSEA. The CDR3 sequence: CSVRTGSQPQHF. CDR3 in DNA: TGCAGCGTTCGGACAGGGAGCCAGCCCCAGCATTTT.

This clonotype was observed a handful of times. The chain joins TRBV24-1 to TRBJ2-1, with 8 bases that match TRBD2. This CDR3 is built from 16 residues. Germline trimming cut 5 bases from V and 8 bases from J; bases unmatched to any gene: 13. Per the germline V gene, CDR1 is KGHDR and CDR2 is SFDVKD. This CDR3 reads CATSGPEARGVDEQFF. CDR3 DNA sequence: TGTGCCACCAGTGGCCCTGAAGCGCGGGGGGTCGATGAGCAGTTCTTC.

J is TRBJ2-2 and V is TRBV3-1; D may be TRBD1 or TRBD2 (5 bases each). CDR1 and CDR2 (germline): LGHDT, YNNKEL (reference sequence). There are 14 residues in the CDR3. Trimming shortened V by 1 base and J by 7 bases, and 10 bases separated the two germline ends. The DNA of the CDR3 is TGTGCCAGCAGCCAAGGAAATGGGGGCGGGGAGCTGTTTTTT. Residues: CASSQGNGGGELFF.

This clonotype appeared a single time. The chain joins TRBV28 to TRBJ2-1; possibly TRBD2 for D (6 bases). V was shortened by 3 bases and J by 4 bases, with 16 bases between the two germline ends. The CDR3 length is 16 residues. Germline CDR1 MDHEN, CDR2 SYDVKM. CDR3 residues: CASSFNAGMRYNEQFF. The DNA for the CDR3 is TGTGCCAGCAGTTTCAACGCGGGAATGAGGTACAATGAGCAGTTCTTC.

With regard to this clonotype: The junction differs from germline at one of its ends, possibly a read error. The chain joins TRBV20-1 to TRBJ2-1, with TRBD2 as a possible D gene (6 bases). The CDR3 totals 15 residues. From germline, CDR1 is DFQATT and CDR2 SNEGSKA (reference sequence). CDR3 in amino acids: CSARVSGRAYNEQFF. As DNA, the CDR3 is TGCAGTGCCAGAGTTAGCGGCCGGGCTTACAATGAGCAGTTCTTC.

The chain carries TRBV6-1 and TRBJ2-7; D not certain. Germline values: CDR1 MNHNS, CDR2 SASEGT. Trimming cost V 1 base and J 2 bases, with 12 bases left between them. The CDR3 runs 15 residues. The CDR3 reads CASSEGHLDTYEQYF. The CDR3, as DNA: TGTGCCAGCAGTGAAGGTCACCTCGACACCTACGAGCAGTACTTC.

This clonotype has more than one count but fewer than ten. V and J are TRBV28 and TRBJ2-7, with D unclear. Deletions cut 7 bases from V and 1 base from J, with 17 bases between. This CDR3 has 15 amino acids. CDR1 is MDHEN, CDR2 SYDVKM, per germline. CDR3 amino acids: CASKAGPTRSYEQYF. As DNA, the CDR3 is TGTGCCAGCAAGGCAGGCCCGACTCGATCCTACGAGCAGTACTTC.

J is TRBJ1-5 and V is TRBV12-3 or TRBV12-4; the match to TRBD1 covers 8 bases. The CDR3 covers 13 residues. The ends lost 6 bases at V and 7 bases at J; junction bases unmatched: 5. CDR3 in amino acids: CASRDRGGQPQHF. The CDR3 coding sequence is TGTGCCAGCAGAGACAGGGGCGGCCAGCCCCAGCATTTT.

This rearrangement joins TRBV5-1 to TRBJ2-1; TRBD2 matches at 9 bases. Germline CDR1 is SGHRS and CDR2 is YFSETQ. Trimming took 0 bases from V and 4 from J; bases not matched to a gene: 8. The CDR3 totals 17 residues. CDR3 sequence: CASSLGVLAGRYNEQFF. CDR3 DNA: TGCGCCAGCAGCTTGGGGGTTCTAGCGGGACGTTACAATGAGCAGTTCTTC. The full variable domain, rest sourced from reference TRBV5-1 and TRBJ2-1, is KAGVTQTPRYLIKTRGQQVTLSCSPISGHRSVSWYQQTPGQGLQFLFEYFSETQRNKGNFPGRFSGRQFSNSRSEMNVSTLELGDSALYLCASSLGVLAGRYNEQFFGPGTRLTVL.

This chain connects TRBV27 to TRBJ2-3; D is unresolved. CDR1 is MNHEY, CDR2 SMNVEV, per germline (reference sequence). Trimming stripped 6 bases from V and 2 bases from J, with 15 bases between. CDR3 size: 15 residues. The CDR3 nucleotides are TGTGCCAGCAGGGTTAGCTGGAGCGTCACAGATACGCAGTATTTT. Its protein product is CASRVSWSVTDTQYF.